This T cell receptor beta chain was recorded in a study of blood T cells in healthy people across ages. The use of a sample-barcoded 5' primer and a J-beta primer mix characterized a second PCR of roughly 6 to 11 cycles. TCRdb recomputed calls from the 5' RACE reads with MiXCR, one row per CDR3 protein. The profile shows 1.8 million or so distinct CDR3 sequences, 39% of them singletons. Germline CDR1 reads MGHRA; CDR2 reads YSYEKL. Trimming took off 0 bases at V and 3 bases at J, with 8 bases between the two ends. The CDR3 runs to 14 residues. V gene TRBV4-1 combines with J gene TRBJ1-2; TRBD1 is a possible D gene (5 bases). Sequencing was performed on blood. This receptor was taken from a human donor in good health. CDR3 nucleotides: TGCGCCAGCAGCCAAGAAGCGACAGACTATGGCTACACCTTC. This translates into CASSQEATDYGYTF.